What follows are 2 T cell receptor beta chains derived from one specimen sequenced in a study of Graves' ophthalmopathy and Graves' hyperthyroidism. RNA served as the template for amplifying TCR beta CDR3 regions. Amplification began with first-round RT-PCR using HTBI primers, then second-round multiplex PCR was performed. Each CDR3 protein is one row after TCRdb ran MiXCR on the multiplex PCR reads. The table records hundreds of thousands of distinct CDR3 sequences, 22% of them present only once. Specimen: peripheral blood. The receptors here all came from a young woman with stable Graves' hyperthyroidism. Some clones in this sample may be carry-over from other donors' samples.

This clonotype was counted many times. The chain links TRBV14 to TRBJ2-7; TRBD1 is a possible D gene (5 bases). The length of the CDR3 is 14 residues. The V end was cut by 5 bases, the J end by 5 bases, with 16 bases between. Germline assignment: CDR1 SGHDN and CDR2 FVKESK. CDR3 residues: CASSIPNTGDEQYF. CDR3 nucleotide sequence: TGTGCCAGCAGCATCCCAAACACAGGCGACGAGCAGTACTTC.

This clonotype was recorded at least ten times. This sequence joins TRBV29-1 and TRBJ2-2; TRBD2 matches at 7 bases. The germline gives CDR1 SQVTM, CDR2 ANQGSEA. J lost 6 bases, V lost 3 bases, and 1 base had no gene match. The CDR3 covers 12 residues. The CDR3 coding sequence is TGCAGCGTTGAGGGAGGGCCCGGGGAGCTGTTTTTT. Residues: CSVEGGPGELFF.